The rows below give T cell receptor beta chains drawn from one sample of a study of cytomegalovirus exposure and HLA in healthy donors. Produced via immunoSEQ multiplex PCR; TCRdb's table is partial and in-frame only. The sample has fewer than 200,000 clones; 85% are singletons. The sequencing input was PBMCs. The receptors were sampled from a man aged 18 to 30 in good health and CMV-seropositive. Both conserved end residues are part of each CDR3. D genes are given only for firm matches. Rows may omit the clone size; those that give it use once, few, many or a size class.

clone_size: NA; v_call: TRBV7-9; j_call: TRBJ2-5; d_call: NA; cdr3_nt: TGTGCCAGCAGCTTAAGAGGGTCGGCAGAGACCCAGTACTTC; cdr3_aa: CASSLRGSAETQYF
clone_size: NA; v_call: TRBV5-6; j_call: TRBJ2-3; d_call: NA; cdr3_nt: TGTGCCAGCAGCTTGTTTAGCCCAGATACGCAGTATTTT; cdr3_aa: CASSLFSPDTQYF
clone_size: NA; v_call: TRBV18; j_call: TRBJ2-1; d_call: NA; cdr3_nt: TGTGCCAGCTCACCACCTGAGACAGTGAATGAGCAGTTCTTC; cdr3_aa: CASSPPETVNEQFF
clone_size: NA; v_call: TRBV4-1; j_call: TRBJ1-2; d_call: NA; cdr3_nt: TGCGCCAGCAGCCTGGGGGTCGGACAGGGCTACACCTTC; cdr3_aa: CASSLGVGQGYTF
clone_size: NA; v_call: TRBV19; j_call: TRBJ2-1; d_call: TRBD2; cdr3_nt: TGTGCCAGTAGTCCCACTAGCGGGAGGGGCGGCGAGCAGTTCTTC; cdr3_aa: CASSPTSGRGGEQFF
clone_size: NA; v_call: TRBV6-6; j_call: TRBJ2-5; d_call: NA; cdr3_nt: TGTGCCAGCAGTACCTACGGCAAGGGGGAGACCCAGTACTTC; cdr3_aa: CASSTYGKGETQYF
clone_size: NA; v_call: TRBV25-1; j_call: TRBJ2-5; d_call: TRBD2; cdr3_nt: TGTGCCAGTGGGGGGACTAGCGGGAGGGAGACCCAGTACTTC; cdr3_aa: CASGGTSGRETQYF
clone_size: few; v_call: TRBV19; j_call: TRBJ2-2; d_call: NA; cdr3_nt: TGTGCCAGTAGTAAGGGGTACACCGGGGAGCTGTTTTTT; cdr3_aa: CASSKGYTGELFF
clone_size: NA; v_call: TRBV7-2; j_call: TRBJ2-5; d_call: TRBD2; cdr3_nt: TGTGCCAGCAGCCCCGGTCTAGCGGAAGAGACCCAGTACTTC; cdr3_aa: CASSPGLAEETQYF
clone_size: NA; v_call: TRBV19; j_call: TRBJ2-1; d_call: TRBD2; cdr3_nt: TGTGCCAGTAGTATAGGTCCAGCGGGGGGGCAGAATGAGCAGTTCTTC; cdr3_aa: CASSIGPAGGQNEQFF
clone_size: NA; v_call: TRBV7-3; j_call: TRBJ2-7; d_call: TRBD2; cdr3_nt: TGTGCCAGCAGTCCGACTGGCGGGGGGGCCGGAGAGCAGTACTTC; cdr3_aa: CASSPTGGGAGEQYF
clone_size: once; v_call: TRBV4-1; j_call: TRBJ2-2; d_call: TRBD2; cdr3_nt: TGCGCCAGCAGCCAAGGTAGCGGGACTCCGCCCGGGGAGCTGTTTTTT; cdr3_aa: CASSQGSGTPPGELFF
clone_size: few; v_call: TRBV5-1; j_call: TRBJ1-4; d_call: NA; cdr3_nt: TGCGCCAGCAGCTCAGGGTGGGCTAATGAAAAACTGTTTTTT; cdr3_aa: CASSSGWANEKLFF
clone_size: NA; v_call: TRBV30; j_call: TRBJ1-6; d_call: NA; cdr3_nt: TGTGCCTGGAGTGGTAGGAACGGGAATTCACCCCTCCACTTT; cdr3_aa: CAWSGRNGNSPLHF
clone_size: NA; v_call: TRBV7-9; j_call: TRBJ1-6; d_call: NA; cdr3_nt: TGTGCCAGCAGCTTAGTCCAGGGGTTTTCACCCCTCCACTTT; cdr3_aa: CASSLVQGFSPLHF
clone_size: NA; v_call: TRBV2; j_call: TRBJ1-4; d_call: NA; cdr3_nt: TGTGCCAGCAGTGGGGGTGTAGGGGGGGGATCGTATGAAAAACTGTTTTTT; cdr3_aa: CASSGGVGGGSYEKLFF
clone_size: NA; v_call: TRBV4-1; j_call: TRBJ2-1; d_call: NA; cdr3_nt: TGCGCCAGCAGCCAAGGATCCGGGACTCAGAATGAGCAGTTCTTC; cdr3_aa: CASSQGSGTQNEQFF
clone_size: few; v_call: TRBV4-1; j_call: TRBJ2-7; d_call: NA; cdr3_nt: TGCGCCAGCAGCCAAGTTCAGGGTTTAACCTACGAGCAGTACTTC; cdr3_aa: CASSQVQGLTYEQYF
clone_size: NA; v_call: TRBV6-5; j_call: TRBJ2-3; d_call: NA; cdr3_nt: TGTGCCAGCAGTCAGACCTGGGACTCAGATACGCAGTATTTT; cdr3_aa: CASSQTWDSDTQYF
clone_size: few; v_call: TRBV5-1; j_call: TRBJ2-7; d_call: NA; cdr3_nt: TGCGCCAGCAGCTTGCAGGACGAGCAGTACTTC; cdr3_aa: CASSLQDEQYF
clone_size: NA; v_call: TRBV27; j_call: TRBJ1-4; d_call: TRBD1; cdr3_nt: TGTGCCACCAAGATGGACAGGGGTGAAAAACTGTTTTTT; cdr3_aa: CATKMDRGEKLFF
clone_size: NA; v_call: TRBV28; j_call: TRBJ1-5; d_call: NA; cdr3_nt: TGTGCCAGCAGTTTATACCGGGACACGGATCAGCCCCAGCATTTT; cdr3_aa: CASSLYRDTDQPQHF
clone_size: NA; v_call: TRBV4-1; j_call: TRBJ2-1; d_call: TRBD2; cdr3_nt: TGCGCCAGCAGCCAAGAAGGGGGGACTAGCCCCAACAATGAGCAGTTCTTC; cdr3_aa: CASSQEGGTSPNNEQFF
clone_size: NA; v_call: TRBV30; j_call: TRBJ2-7; d_call: NA; cdr3_nt: TGTGCCTGGAGTGTATTAGAGGGCGAGCAGTACTTC; cdr3_aa: CAWSVLEGEQYF
clone_size: NA; v_call: TRBV18; j_call: TRBJ1-4; d_call: TRBD1; cdr3_nt: TGTGCCAGCTCACCCCGGGACAGAAGGAATGAAAAACTGTTTTTT; cdr3_aa: CASSPRDRRNEKLFF
clone_size: NA; v_call: TRBV19; j_call: TRBJ1-6; d_call: NA; cdr3_nt: TGTGCCAGTAGTATAGGCCGACATGATAATTCACCCCTCCACTTT; cdr3_aa: CASSIGRHDNSPLHF
clone_size: NA; v_call: TRBV29-1; j_call: TRBJ1-6; d_call: NA; cdr3_nt: TGCAGCGTTAAGGGGGGGCGCAGGGATAATTCACCCCTCCACTTT; cdr3_aa: CSVKGGRRDNSPLHF
clone_size: NA; v_call: TRBV28; j_call: TRBJ2-5; d_call: TRBD2; cdr3_nt: TGTGCCAGCAGTTTACCGGCGGGAGAAGAGACCCAGTACTTC; cdr3_aa: CASSLPAGEETQYF
clone_size: NA; v_call: TRBV29-1; j_call: TRBJ2-1; d_call: TRBD1; cdr3_nt: TGCAGCGTTGTCACGTCAGGGGGCCTTCCGAATGAGCAGTTCTTC; cdr3_aa: CSVVTSGGLPNEQFF
clone_size: NA; v_call: TRBV28; j_call: TRBJ2-7; d_call: TRBD1; cdr3_nt: TGTGCCAGCGTGACAGGGGGCCCTAGGTACGAGCAGTACTTC; cdr3_aa: CASVTGGPRYEQYF
clone_size: NA; v_call: TRBV5-3; j_call: TRBJ1-2; d_call: NA; cdr3_nt: TGTGCCAGAAGCTTGGGAGGGCACGACTATGGCTACACCTTC; cdr3_aa: CARSLGGHDYGYTF
clone_size: NA; v_call: TRBV7-3; j_call: TRBJ1-1; d_call: NA; cdr3_nt: TGTGCCAGCAGCCCCGGAGCTGGTAACACTGAAGCTTTCTTT; cdr3_aa: CASSPGAGNTEAFF
clone_size: few; v_call: TRBV30; j_call: TRBJ1-6; d_call: NA; cdr3_nt: TGTGCCTGGAAGGAGTCCTATAATTCACCCCTCCACTTT; cdr3_aa: CAWKESYNSPLHF
clone_size: once; v_call: TRBV9; j_call: TRBJ1-1; d_call: NA; cdr3_nt: TGTGCCAGCAGCGTAGTGGTTGGGGGCGTCGGTGAAGCTTTCTTT; cdr3_aa: CASSVVVGGVGEAFF
clone_size: NA; v_call: TRBV10-3; j_call: TRBJ2-7; d_call: NA; cdr3_nt: TGTGCCATCAATCAAGGTAGCGGATTCCACGAGCAGTACTTC; cdr3_aa: CAINQGSGFHEQYF
clone_size: NA; v_call: TRBV21-1; j_call: TRBJ1-3; d_call: NA; cdr3_nt: TGTGCCAGCAGCGAGGTCCATTTACCGGGACAGGTCCTTGTCGCCATATATTTT; cdr3_aa: CASSEVHLPGQVLVAIYF
clone_size: NA; v_call: TRBV6-1; j_call: TRBJ1-1; d_call: TRBD1; cdr3_nt: TGTGCCAGCAGTGCGACAGGGTGGGAGACAGCTTTCTTT; cdr3_aa: CASSATGWETAFF
clone_size: NA; v_call: TRBV5-1; j_call: TRBJ1-1; d_call: TRBD1; cdr3_nt: TGCGCCAGCAGGGGGTGGACAGGGGCAAAGGACACTGAAGCTTTCTTT; cdr3_aa: CASRGWTGAKDTEAFF
clone_size: NA; v_call: TRBV6-6; j_call: TRBJ1-1; d_call: TRBD1; cdr3_nt: TGTGCCAGCAGCCCGCAGGGGGCGCGCACTGAAGCTTTCTTT; cdr3_aa: CASSPQGARTEAFF
clone_size: NA; v_call: TRBV27; j_call: TRBJ1-5; d_call: NA; cdr3_nt: TGTGCCAGCAGTTTCCTCAATCAGCCCCAGCATTTT; cdr3_aa: CASSFLNQPQHF
clone_size: NA; v_call: TRBV5-1; j_call: TRBJ1-1; d_call: TRBD1; cdr3_nt: TGCGCCAGCAGCTACGGGACAGGGAACACTGAAGCTTTCTTT; cdr3_aa: CASSYGTGNTEAFF
clone_size: NA; v_call: TRBV4-1; j_call: TRBJ2-1; d_call: TRBD2; cdr3_nt: TGCGCCAGCAGCCCATTAATAGCGGGGTCGGACAATGAGCAGTTCTTC; cdr3_aa: CASSPLIAGSDNEQFF
clone_size: NA; v_call: TRBV7-9; j_call: TRBJ2-1; d_call: TRBD2; cdr3_nt: TGTGCCAGCAGCTTAGCCCTAGGACTAGCGGGGGGAAACAATGAGCAGTTCTTC; cdr3_aa: CASSLALGLAGGNNEQFF
clone_size: NA; v_call: TRBV2; j_call: TRBJ2-3; d_call: TRBD1; cdr3_nt: TGTGCCAGCAGCGCCTCCGGGACAGAAGTCACAGATACGCAGTATTTT; cdr3_aa: CASSASGTEVTDTQYF
clone_size: NA; v_call: TRBV2; j_call: TRBJ2-7; d_call: NA; cdr3_nt: TGTGCCAGCAGTCCTACAGGAGCCGAGCAGTACTTC; cdr3_aa: CASSPTGAEQYF
clone_size: NA; v_call: TRBV5-1; j_call: TRBJ2-2; d_call: TRBD2; cdr3_nt: TGCGCCAGCAGCCTTGGACTAGCGGCGAACACCGGGGAGCTGTTTTTT; cdr3_aa: CASSLGLAANTGELFF